This T cell receptor (beta chain) emerged from a study of shared clonotypes between healthy human individuals. Study context: Contributing individuals were two females and a few males aged 18 to 49. Per donor, three plates held CD4 naive cells, three held CD4 memory, two held CD8 naive and one held CD8 memory.

The table lists this clone with many counts. Method: immunoSEQ multiplex PCR; TCRdb's copy keeps in-frame clones and lacks some. The table lists 850,000 to 1,200,000 clones, approximately 72% of them singletons. Sequencing was performed on memory CD4+ T cells sorted from blood. Subset here: CD45RA-negative fraction. This sequence was found in a man aged 18 to 30 in good health.

In DNA form, the CDR3 reads TGTGCCAGCAGCTCCGGGACAATCCCCTACGAGCAGTACTTC. Encoded protein: CASSSGTIPYEQYF. The V call is TRBV28, the J call TRBJ2-7; maybe TRBD1 (6 bases). With 6 bases removed from V and 2 bases from J, the gap between germline ends came to 14 bases. The CDR3 sequence is 14 residues long. The germline gives CDR1 MDHEN, CDR2 SYDVKM.